These T cell receptor beta chains were read from a single sample in a study of T cell changes during pregnancy in multiple sclerosis. TCRdb's table, derived via immunoSEQ multiplex PCR, lists solely in-frame clones and lacks some. Seen here are 80,000 to 95,000 clones, 85% to 95% observed once, and the top ten hold approximately 1.3%. The input for sequencing was peripheral blood, taken in the third trimester of pregnancy. All receptors derive from a female donor in good health, enrolled as a control in a pregnancy study. The CDR3 runs from the conserved cysteine through the conserved F or W. D genes are given only for firm matches. Clone size is stated in some rows and not others, as once, few, many or a class when expanded.

-	TRBD1	TRBV5-1	TRBJ2-7	TGCGCCAGCAGCTTAGGGGGCCCCCTCTCCTACGAGCAGTACTTC	CASSLGGPLSYEQYF
-	TRBD2	TRBV6-6	TRBJ2-7	TGTGCCAGCAGCTCGACCGGGAGGGAGCAGTACTTC	CASSSTGREQYF
-	-	TRBV19	TRBJ2-2	TGTGCCAGTAGTATAGTGGGCACGGTCACCGGGGAGCTGTTTTTT	CASSIVGTVTGELFF
-	TRBD2	TRBV28	TRBJ2-3	TGTGCCAGCAGTCGGACTAGTTCGGATACGCAGTATTTT	CASSRTSSDTQYF
-	-	TRBV7-9	TRBJ1-2	TGTGCCAGCAGTTCCAACCAAAAGGGGGACTATGGCTACACCTTC	CASSSNQKGDYGYTF
-	-	TRBV27	TRBJ2-5	TGTGCCAGCAGTTCCCAGACTCAAGAGACCCAGTACTTC	CASSSQTQETQYF
-	-	TRBV2	TRBJ2-3	TGTGCCAGCAGTCAGCGCTTCACAGATACGCAGTATTTT	CASSQRFTDTQYF
-	-	TRBV5-5	TRBJ2-1	TGTGCCAGCAGGACGTCGGCTAGCTCCTACAATGAGCAGTTCTTC	CASRTSASSYNEQFF
-	TRBD2	TRBV11-2	TRBJ2-7	TGTGCCAGCAGCTTAGGGGTGGGGAGCGGGAAAGCGAGAGAGCAGTACTTC	CASSLGVGSGKAREQYF
-	-	TRBV2	TRBJ2-5	TGTGCCAGCAGTGATGCTACGCTCTGGGGAGGATCGGAGACCCAGTACTTC	CASSDATLWGGSETQYF
-	TRBD1	TRBV5-1	TRBJ2-7	TGCGCCAGCACGACAGGGGGTAACGAGCAGTACTTC	CASTTGGNEQYF
-	TRBD2	TRBV5-4	TRBJ2-4	TGTGCCAGCAGCTTGTCGGGACTAGCGGCTAACATTCAGTACTTC	CASSLSGLAANIQYF
-	TRBD1	TRBV28	TRBJ1-3	TGTGCCAGCACCCCCGGACAGGTCTACTCTGGAAACACCATATATTTT	CASTPGQVYSGNTIYF
-	TRBD2	TRBV15	TRBJ2-1	TGTGCCACCAGCAGAGACCGACTAGCCAATGAGCAGTTCTTC	CATSRDRLANEQFF
-	-	TRBV5-5	TRBJ2-1	TGTGCCAGCAGCTTGGAGTCAGATGCCTACAATGAGCAGTTCTTC	CASSLESDAYNEQFF
once	-	TRBV14	TRBJ2-3	TGTGCCAGCAGCCAACTAGCGCCAAGCACAGATACGCAGTATTTT	CASSQLAPSTDTQYF
-	-	TRBV27	TRBJ1-4	TGTGCCAGCAGTTTAGGGACACCTGGAAACCTTCCAACTAATGAAAAACTGTTTTTT	CASSLGTPGNLPTNEKLFF
-	TRBD2	TRBV6-1	TRBJ2-3	TGTGCCAGCAGTGAACTAGCGGGAGTAGATACGCAGTATTTT	CASSELAGVDTQYF
-	TRBD1	TRBV5-4	TRBJ2-7	TGTGCCAGCAGCCCGACAGGGTCCTACGAGCAGTACTTC	CASSPTGSYEQYF
once	-	TRBV18	TRBJ2-5	TGTGCCAGCTCACGTCAGGGGCAAGAGACCCAGTACTTC	CASSRQGQETQYF